These T cell receptor beta chains were read from a single sample in a study of cytomegalovirus exposure and HLA in healthy donors. The repertoire was sequenced with immunoSEQ multiplex PCR; TCRdb's copy has only in-frame clones and lacks some. Altogether 35,000 to 40,000 clones are present, 53% being singletons, with the ten largest covering 6.2%. Sequencing input: PBMCs. These receptors all come from a woman in her 40s in good health and CMV-seropositive. Both conserved end residues are part of each CDR3. D genes are given only for firm matches. Only some rows state a clone size, as once, few, many or a class for expanded clones.

d_call,j_call,v_call,clone_size,cdr3_nt,cdr3_aa
.,TRBJ1-2,TRBV7-9,few,TGTGCCAGCAGCAGTTCGGGTGACGGCTACACCTTC,CASSSSGDGYTF
TRBD1,TRBJ1-6,TRBV5-5,once,TGTGCCAGCAGCCCGGACAGGGACTCACCCCTCCACTTT,CASSPDRDSPLHF
.,TRBJ2-3,TRBV5-4,once,TGTGCCAGCAGCTTGCCTTCCGGGGGATACACAGATACGCAGTATTTT,CASSLPSGGYTDTQYF
.,TRBJ2-3,TRBV19,.,TGTGCCAGTAGTATAGAGGACTCCGATACGCAGTATTTT,CASSIEDSDTQYF
.,TRBJ1-2,TRBV20-1,.,TGCAGTGCTAGTACGGGGGATGGCTACACCTTC,CSASTGDGYTF
TRBD1,TRBJ1-5,TRBV30,.,TGTGCCTGGAGTGTAGGGCAGGGGGATCAGCCCCAGCATTTT,CAWSVGQGDQPQHF
TRBD2,TRBJ2-7,TRBV5-6,.,TGTGCCAGCAGCTACAAAGAGGGGCTAGCGGGGGGGCGGTTTCGCGAGCAGTACTTC,CASSYKEGLAGGRFREQYF
TRBD1,TRBJ1-2,TRBV7-9,.,TGTGCCAGCAGCCGGGACAGGGATGGCTACACCTTC,CASSRDRDGYTF
.,TRBJ2-3,TRBV4-2,.,TGTGCCAGCAGCCAAGGGGGGGCGGGAGGCACAGATACGCAGTATTTT,CASSQGGAGGTDTQYF
TRBD1,TRBJ1-2,TRBV29-1,.,TGCAGCGTTGACCGGGACAGCGACTATGGCTACACCTTC,CSVDRDSDYGYTF
.,TRBJ1-2,TRBV2,.,TGTGCCAGCAAACCTGACAGTCACCTCACAGGCTACACCTTC,CASKPDSHLTGYTF
TRBD1,TRBJ2-3,TRBV10-2,.,TGCGCCAGCAGTGATACTGGACAGGGGGCAAATACGCAGTATTTT,CASSDTGQGANTQYF
.,TRBJ1-6,TRBV11-2,.,TGTGCCAGCAGCCTGGGACAAGGAAATTCACCCCTCCACTTT,CASSLGQGNSPLHF
.,TRBJ2-5,TRBV6-1,few,TGTGCCAGCAGTGAATATGTACTCCAAGAGACCCAGTACTTC,CASSEYVLQETQYF
TRBD2,TRBJ2-3,TRBV10-3,.,TGTGCCATCAGTGAGTCTTCCGGGACTACACTGGGTACGCAGTATTTT,CAISESSGTTLGTQYF
.,TRBJ1-6,TRBV30,.,TGTGCCTGGAGTGGACAGTATAATTCACCCCTCCACTTT,CAWSGQYNSPLHF
.,TRBJ2-1,TRBV6-1,.,TGTGCCAGTACACCAGACTCCTACAATGAGCAGTTCTTC,CASTPDSYNEQFF
TRBD1,TRBJ2-7,TRBV30,.,TGTGCCTGGTCCGGAGACAGGGTCGAGCAGTACTTC,CAWSGDRVEQYF
TRBD2,TRBJ2-3,TRBV5-6,.,TGTGCCAGCAGCTTTTTTGGCGGGGGGCACGATACTAGCACAGATACGCAGTATTTT,CASSFFGGGHDTSTDTQYF
.,TRBJ2-2,TRBV7-2,.,TGTGCCAGCAGCCTTAAGAACACCGGGGAGCTGTTTTTT,CASSLKNTGELFF
TRBD1,TRBJ1-6,TRBV6-5,.,TGTGCCAGCAGTACGGACAGGGACTATAATTCACCCCTCCACTTT,CASSTDRDYNSPLHF
.,TRBJ2-3,TRBV19,few,TGTGCCAGTAGTATACGCCCCGGAGATACGCAGTATTTT,CASSIRPGDTQYF
TRBD2,TRBJ2-5,TRBV4-1,few,TGCGCCAGCAGCCAAGAAGTGGCGGGGGGGCCTCAGGGGACCCAGTACTTC,CASSQEVAGGPQGTQYF
.,TRBJ2-7,TRBV2,.,TGTGCCAGCAGTGAATACAGGGCCTACGAGCAGTACTTC,CASSEYRAYEQYF
.,TRBJ2-7,TRBV6-5,.,TGTGCCAGCAGTTACTCAGGACAGCCCTACGAGCAGTACTTC,CASSYSGQPYEQYF
.,TRBJ1-5,TRBV2,few,TGTGCCAGCACCGATGGGGCAGGAACTAATCAGCCCCAGCATTTT,CASTDGAGTNQPQHF
.,TRBJ1-2,TRBV19,.,TGTGCCAGTAGTTCTGGGGGGGGCGGCTATGGCTACACCTTC,CASSSGGGGYGYTF
TRBD1,TRBJ1-4,TRBV19,.,TGTGCCAGTAGTGACAGGGGGAGAGGTGAAAAACTGTTTTTT,CASSDRGRGEKLFF
.,TRBJ1-5,TRBV10-3,few,TGTGCCATCAGCGACACAGGACCCGGCAATCAGCCCCAGCATTTT,CAISDTGPGNQPQHF
TRBD2,TRBJ2-3,TRBV6-4,.,TGTGCCAGCAGTGACACTAGCGGGGGGGCAGATACGCAGTATTTT,CASSDTSGGADTQYF
TRBD1,TRBJ2-6,TRBV6-1,.,TGTGCCAGCAGTGAGGACAGGGTCTTTGCCAACGTCCTGACTTTC,CASSEDRVFANVLTF